The 4 T cell receptor beta chains below were found in one sample sequenced in a study of blood T cells in healthy people across ages. The second PCR ran roughly 7 to 12 cycles with a sample-barcoded 5' primer and J-beta primers. TCRdb independently ran MiXCR on the 5' RACE reads; one entry per CDR3 protein. Among about 600,000 distinct CDR3 sequences listed, 40% to 55% were seen once. Sequencing was done on a sample of blood. These receptors originate from a man older than 75 in good health.

This clonotype was counted a single time. V gene TRBV4-3 combines with J gene TRBJ2-3; 9 nucleotides agree with TRBD1. With V trimmed by 3 bases and J by 4 bases, 17 bases remained unmatched. This CDR3 is 19 amino acids long. From germline, CDR1 is LGHNA and CDR2 YSLEER. Written as DNA, the CDR3 is TGCGCCAGCAGCCAGAACGCCGGCCGGGACAGGGAAGAGGCAGATACGCAGTATTTT. Its translation: CASSQNAGRDREEADTQYF.

As concerns this clonotype: At one end the junction does not follow the germline gene, possibly because of a read error. The chain couples TRBV18 to TRBJ2-1, with D unresolved. Germline CDR1 KGHSH, CDR2 LQKENI. The CDR3 totals 12 residues. CDR3 sequence (DNA): TGTGCCAGCCCACCGGAGAGGTATGAGCGGTTCTTC. It codes for CASPPERYERFF.

This clonotype was seen a few times. In nucleotides, the CDR3 is TGCAGTGCTAGCGGTCGGAACAGAGGTTCAGATACGCAGTATTTT. It codes for CSASGRNRGSDTQYF. This sequence joins TRBV20-1 and TRBJ2-3; D is unresolved. V was clipped by 3 bases and J by 4 bases, with 17 bases between them. The CDR3 is 15 residues long. Germline CDR1 reads DFQATT; CDR2 reads SNEGSKA (reference sequence).

Many counts were recorded for this clonotype. The chain combines TRBV3-1 with TRBJ2-1; 8 positions match TRBD1. V lost 9 bases, J lost 6 bases, and 7 bases stayed unmatched. The CDR3 sequence is 13 residues long. Germline V gives CDR1 LGHDT, CDR2 YNNKEL (reference sequence). CDR3 DNA sequence: TGTGCCAGTACAACAGGGGGTCGCAATGAGCAGTTCTTC. Amino acids: CASTTGGRNEQFF.